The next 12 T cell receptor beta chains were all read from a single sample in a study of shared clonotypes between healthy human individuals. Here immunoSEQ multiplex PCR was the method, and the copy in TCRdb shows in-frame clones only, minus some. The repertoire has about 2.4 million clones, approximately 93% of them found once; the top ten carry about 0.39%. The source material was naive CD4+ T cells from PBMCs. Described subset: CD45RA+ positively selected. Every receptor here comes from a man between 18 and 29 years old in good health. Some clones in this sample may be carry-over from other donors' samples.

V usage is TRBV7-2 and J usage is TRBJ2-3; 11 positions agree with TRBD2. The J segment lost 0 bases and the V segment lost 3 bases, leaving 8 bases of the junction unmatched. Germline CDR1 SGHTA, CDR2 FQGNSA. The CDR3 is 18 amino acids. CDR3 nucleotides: TGTGCCAGCAGCTTCGGACTAGCGGGCCCACGGAGCACAGATACGCAGTATTTT. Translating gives CASSFGLAGPRSTDTQYF.

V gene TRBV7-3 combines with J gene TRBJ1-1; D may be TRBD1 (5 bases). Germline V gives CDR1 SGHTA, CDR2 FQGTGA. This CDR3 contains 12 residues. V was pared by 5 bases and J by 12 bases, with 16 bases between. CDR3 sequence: CASSADGGRPFF. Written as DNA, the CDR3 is TGTGCCAGCAGCGCGGACGGGGGTCGGCCTTTCTTT.

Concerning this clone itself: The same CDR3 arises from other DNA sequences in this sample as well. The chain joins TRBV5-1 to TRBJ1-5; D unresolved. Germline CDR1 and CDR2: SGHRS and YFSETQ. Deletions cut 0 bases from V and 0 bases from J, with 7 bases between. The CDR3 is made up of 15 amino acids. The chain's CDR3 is CASSLGSDSNQPQHF. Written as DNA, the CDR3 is TGCGCCAGCAGCTTGGGGTCCGATAGCAATCAGCCCCAGCATTTT.

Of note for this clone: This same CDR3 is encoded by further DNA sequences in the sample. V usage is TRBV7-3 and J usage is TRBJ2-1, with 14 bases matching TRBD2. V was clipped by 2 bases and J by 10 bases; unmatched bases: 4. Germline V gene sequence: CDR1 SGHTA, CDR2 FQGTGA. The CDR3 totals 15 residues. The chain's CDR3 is CASSLGLAGGNEQFF. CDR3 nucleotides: TGTGCCAGCAGCTTAGGACTAGCGGGAGGAAACGAGCAGTTCTTC. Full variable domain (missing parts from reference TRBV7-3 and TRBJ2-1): GAGVSQTPSNKVTEKGKYVELRCDPISGHTALYWYRQSLGQGPEFLIYFQGTGAADDSGLPNDRFFAVRPEGSVSTLKIQRTERGDSAVYLCASSLGLAGGNEQFFGPGTRLTVL.

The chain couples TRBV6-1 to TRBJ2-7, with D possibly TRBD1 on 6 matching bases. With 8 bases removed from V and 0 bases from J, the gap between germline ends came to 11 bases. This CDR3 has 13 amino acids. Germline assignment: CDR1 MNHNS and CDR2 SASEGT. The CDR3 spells CASHRTASYEQYF. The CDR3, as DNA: TGTGCCAGCCATCGGACAGCCTCCTACGAGCAGTACTTC.

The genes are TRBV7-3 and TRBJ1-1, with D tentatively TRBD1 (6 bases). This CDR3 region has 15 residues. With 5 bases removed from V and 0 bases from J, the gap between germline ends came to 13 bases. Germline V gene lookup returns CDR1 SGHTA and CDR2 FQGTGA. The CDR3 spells CASSTQGPMNTEAFF. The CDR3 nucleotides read TGTGCCAGCAGCACGCAGGGGCCCATGAACACTGAAGCTTTCTTT.

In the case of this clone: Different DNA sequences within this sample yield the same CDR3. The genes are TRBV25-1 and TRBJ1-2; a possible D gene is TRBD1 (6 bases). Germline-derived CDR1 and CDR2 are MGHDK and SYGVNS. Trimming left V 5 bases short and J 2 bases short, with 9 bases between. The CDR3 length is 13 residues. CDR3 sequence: CASSRRGNYGYTF. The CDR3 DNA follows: TGTGCCAGCAGTCGCAGGGGAAACTATGGCTACACCTTC.

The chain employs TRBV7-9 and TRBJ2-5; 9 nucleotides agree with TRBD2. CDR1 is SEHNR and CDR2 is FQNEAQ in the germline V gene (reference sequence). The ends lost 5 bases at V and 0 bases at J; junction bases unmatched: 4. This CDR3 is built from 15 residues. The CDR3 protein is CASSHSGSYQETQYF. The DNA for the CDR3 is TGTGCCAGCAGCCATAGCGGGAGCTACCAAGAGACCCAGTACTTC.

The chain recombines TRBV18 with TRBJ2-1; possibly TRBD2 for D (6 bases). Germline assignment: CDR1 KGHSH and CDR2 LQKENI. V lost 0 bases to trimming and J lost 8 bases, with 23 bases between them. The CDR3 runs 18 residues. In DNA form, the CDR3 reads TGTGCCAGCTCACCACCGAGGCTTTTGCGGGAATCGGTCCATGAGCAGTTCTTC. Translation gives CASSPPRLLRESVHEQFF. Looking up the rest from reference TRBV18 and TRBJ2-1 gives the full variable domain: NAGVMQNPRHLVRRRGQEARLRCSPMKGHSHVYWYRQLPEEGLKFMVYLQKENIIDESGMPKERFSAEFPKEGPSILRIQQVVRGDSAAYFCASSPPRLLRESVHEQFFGPGTRLTVL.

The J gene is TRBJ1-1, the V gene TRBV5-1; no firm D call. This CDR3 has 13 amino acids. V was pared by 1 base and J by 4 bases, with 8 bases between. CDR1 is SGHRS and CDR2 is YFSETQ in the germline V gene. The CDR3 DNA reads TGCGCCAGCAGCTTGTTCGGAGTCACTGAAGCTTTCTTT. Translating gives CASSLFGVTEAFF.

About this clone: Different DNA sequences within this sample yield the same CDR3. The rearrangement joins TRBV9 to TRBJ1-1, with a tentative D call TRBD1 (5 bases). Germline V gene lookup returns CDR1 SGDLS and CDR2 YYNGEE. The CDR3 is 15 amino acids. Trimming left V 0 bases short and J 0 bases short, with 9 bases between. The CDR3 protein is CASSVAAGMNTEAFF. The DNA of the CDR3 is TGTGCCAGCAGCGTAGCCGCAGGGATGAACACTGAAGCTTTCTTT.

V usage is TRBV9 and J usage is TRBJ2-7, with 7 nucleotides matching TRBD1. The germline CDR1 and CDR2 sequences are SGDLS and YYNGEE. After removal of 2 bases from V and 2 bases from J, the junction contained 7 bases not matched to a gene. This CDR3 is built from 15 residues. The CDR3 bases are TGTGCCAGCAGCGTCCAGGGGGACGGAGCCTACGAGCAGTACTTC. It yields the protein CASSVQGDGAYEQYF.